Listed here are 26 T cell receptor beta chains from one sample, sequenced in a study of blood T cell repertoires in COVID-19. Profiled with immunoSEQ multiplex PCR; TCRdb holds only in-frame clones, not every one. Of approximately 88,000 clones in the sample, 80% were seen once. Sequenced material: peripheral blood. Source of these receptors: a woman of 80 years or more with acute or convalescent COVID-19.

The V gene is TRBV5-1, the J gene TRBJ2-5, with D tentatively TRBD2 (6 bases). This CDR3 has 12 amino acids. Germline loops: CDR1 SGHRS, CDR2 YFSETQ. Deletions cut 5 bases from V and 4 bases from J, with 9 bases between. For the CDR3, the DNA is TGCGCCAGCAGGAGGGGAGGAGAGACCCAGTACTTC. This codes for CASRRGGETQYF.

V usage is TRBV9 and J usage is TRBJ1-1, with D maybe TRBD1 (5 bases). CDR3 length: 14 amino acids. Trimming removed 0 bases from V and 0 bases from J, with 6 bases in between. Germline V CDR1 and CDR2: SGDLS, YYNGEE. The CDR3 is CASSVGQMNTEAFF. The CDR3 DNA follows: TGTGCCAGCAGCGTAGGACAGATGAACACTGAAGCTTTCTTT.

The chain joins TRBV9 to TRBJ2-3; the D gene is possibly TRBD2 (6 bases). In germline, CDR1 is SGDLS, CDR2 YYNGEE. The V gene lost 0 bases and the J gene lost 4 bases, with 9 bases spanning the gap. This CDR3 has 14 residues. The CDR3 DNA reads as TGTGCCAGCAGCGTAGGGCGGGGTTCAGATACGCAGTATTTT. It yields the protein CASSVGRGSDTQYF.

The rearrangement joins TRBV2 to TRBJ2-7; 7 positions agree with TRBD1. This CDR3 region has 14 residues. Germline CDR1 and CDR2: SNHLY and FYNNEI. Germline trimming cut 7 bases from V and 1 base from J; bases unmatched to any gene: 7. CDR3 bases: TGTGCCAGCACTCGGGACAGAAGTTCCTACGAGCAGTACTTC. Its protein product is CASTRDRSSYEQYF.

The V gene is TRBV5-5, the J gene TRBJ2-2; TRBD2 agrees at 8 bases. In germline, CDR1 is SGHKS, CDR2 YYEKEE (reference sequence). The CDR3 runs 14 residues. With V trimmed by 5 bases and J by 4 bases, 4 bases remained unmatched. The CDR3 here is CASSAGTSTGELFF. The DNA for the CDR3 is TGTGCCAGCAGTGCCGGGACTAGCACCGGGGAGCTGTTTTTT.

This clone has a single count. The chain is built from TRBV5-1 and TRBJ2-5; D uncertain. The CDR3 loop spans 12 amino acids. The germline V gene encodes CDR1 SGHRS and CDR2 YFSETQ. V shed 2 bases and J shed 0 bases, with 2 bases lying between them. In DNA, the CDR3 is TGCGCCAGCAGCTTCGACCAAGAGACCCAGTACTTC. Its translation is CASSFDQETQYF.

The chain joins TRBV5-1 to TRBJ2-7; 15 bases align to TRBD2. Trimming took 3 bases from V and 3 from J; bases not matched to a gene: 7. The CDR3 sequence is 17 residues long. Germline assignment: CDR1 SGHRS and CDR2 YFSETQ. In DNA, the CDR3 is TGCGCCAGCAGCTGGACTAGCGGGGGGGCGGCTATCTACGAGCAGTACTTC. As protein: CASSWTSGGAAIYEQYF.

This rearrangement joins TRBV5-1 to TRBJ1-1, with D maybe TRBD1 (5 bases). The CDR3 has 14 residues. Trimming removed 4 bases at V and 1 base at J, with 11 bases between. Germline V CDR1 and CDR2: SGHRS, YFSETQ. The CDR3 DNA sequence: TGCGCCAGCAGCCCGGACACAAGGAACACTGAAGCTTTCTTT. It codes for CASSPDTRNTEAFF.

This sequence joins TRBV3-1 (or the pseudogene TRBV3-2) and TRBJ2-5, with TRBD2 matching 7 bases. Per the germline V gene, CDR1 is LGHDT and CDR2 is YNNKEL (reference sequence). V gave up 1 base and J gave up 3 bases; unmatched junction bases: 8. CDR3 size: 16 residues. The CDR3 DNA sequence: TGTGCCAGCAGCCAAGGGTGGGGCGCGGGAGAAGAGACCCAGTACTTC. It is translated as CASSQGWGAGEETQYF.

The chain uses TRBV7-8 and TRBJ2-7; 8 bases align to TRBD2. The germline V gene encodes CDR1 SGHVS and CDR2 FQNEAQ. V lost 8 bases to trimming and J lost 3 bases; unmatched junction nucleotides: 15. The CDR3 covers 16 residues. This CDR3 is CASSTSAAGPGYEQYF. In DNA, the CDR3 is TGTGCCAGCTCGACTAGCGCAGCCGGCCCGGGCTACGAGCAGTACTTC. Full variable domain (remainder filled in from reference TRBV7-8 and TRBJ2-7): GAGVSQSPRYKVAKRGQDVALRCDPISGHVSLFWYQQALGQGPEFLTYFQNEAQLDKSGLPSDRFFAERPEGSVSTLKIQRTQQEDSAVYLCASSTSAAGPGYEQYFGPGTRLTVT.

The chain combines TRBV7-7 with TRBJ1-5; the match to TRBD1 covers 8 bases. This CDR3 contains 15 residues. Germline V gives CDR1 SSHAT, CDR2 FNYEAQ (reference sequence). J was trimmed by 9 bases and V by 1 base; bases with no gene match: 8. CDR3 sequence: CASSLDRRQGRPQHF. CDR3 sequence (DNA): TGTGCCAGCAGCTTAGACCGGAGACAGGGGAGGCCCCAGCATTTT.

The genes are TRBV18 and TRBJ2-7; the D gene is possibly TRBD2 (6 bases). The V and J ends lost 2 bases and 5 bases respectively, with 13 bases between them. The CDR3 has 14 residues. Germline V CDR1 and CDR2: KGHSH, LQKENI. CDR3: CASSPTTGSHEQYF. CDR3 DNA sequence: TGTGCCAGCTCACCAACGACCGGGAGCCACGAGCAGTACTTC.

A single count supports this clone. The V call is TRBV18, the J call TRBJ1-2; 8 bases fit TRBD1. V shed 2 bases, J shed 4 bases, and the junction held 6 bases outside the gene matches. There are 15 residues in the CDR3. Germline V gene sequence: CDR1 KGHSH, CDR2 LQKENI. In nucleotides, the CDR3 is TGTGCCAGCTCACCATCTCAGGGGGCTGGCTATGGCTACACCTTC. The encoded protein is CASSPSQGAGYGYTF.

The V and J genes are TRBV19 and TRBJ1-6, with TRBD1 matching over 7 bases. The length of the CDR3 is 13 residues. Per germline, CDR1 LNHDA and CDR2 SQIVND (reference sequence). J lost 8 bases, V lost 5 bases, and 3 bases had no gene match. The DNA for the CDR3 is TGTGCCAGTAGTGGAGACAGGGATTCACCCCTCCACTTT. This sequence encodes CASSGDRDSPLHF. The full variable domain, in which reference TRBV19 and TRBJ1-6 provide the parts outside the CDR3, is DGGITQSPKYLFRKEGQNVTLSCEQNLNHDAMYWYRQDPGQGLRLIYYSQIVNDFQKGDIAEGYSVSREKKESFPLTVTSAQKNPTAFYLCASSGDRDSPLHFGNGTRLTVT.

The rearrangement joins TRBV7-6 to TRBJ2-3; 12 bases are a match to TRBD2. Germline CDR1 is SGHVS and CDR2 is FNYEAQ. The trim removed 0 bases at V and 9 bases at J, leaving 10 bases unmatched. This CDR3 is 17 amino acids long. As DNA, the CDR3 is TGTGCCAGCAGCTTAGCTGGGGCTAGCGGGAGGGCCGGCACGCAGTATTTT. Protein: CASSLAGASGRAGTQYF.

The chain joins TRBV9 to TRBJ2-7; D is perhaps TRBD2 (5 bases). From germline, CDR1 is SGDLS and CDR2 YYNGEE. The CDR3 spans 12 residues. The V end lost 7 bases, the J end lost 3 bases, and 11 bases lay between the germline ends. CDR3 region: CASGPGNYEQYF. The CDR3 DNA follows: TGTGCCAGCGGCCCGGGGAACTACGAGCAGTACTTC.

The chain carries TRBV11-2 and TRBJ2-7; D not resolved. The length of the CDR3 is 14 residues. Germline assignment: CDR1 SGHAT and CDR2 FQNNGV. V was clipped by 5 bases and J by 3 bases, with 14 bases between them. CDR3 in amino acids: CASSQFIPFYEQYF. In DNA, the CDR3 is TGTGCCAGCAGCCAGTTCATACCATTCTACGAGCAGTACTTC.

The gene calls are TRBV3-1 (or the pseudogene TRBV3-2) and TRBJ1-4; possibly TRBD1 for D (6 bases). CDR1 is LGHDT, CDR2 YNNKEL, per germline (reference sequence). Trimming took off 8 bases at V and 9 bases at J, with 16 bases between the two ends. The CDR3 extends over 13 amino acids. The CDR3 sequence is CASATGTFQKLFF. The CDR3 DNA is TGTGCCAGCGCCACCGGGACATTTCAAAAACTGTTTTTT.

This clone was counted between two and nine times. The V gene is TRBV7-9, the J gene TRBJ1-4, with TRBD1 matching over 8 bases. The V gene end was trimmed by 6 bases and the J gene end by 4 bases; junction bases not matched to a gene: 13. Germline lookup yields CDR1 SEHNR and CDR2 FQNEAQ (reference sequence). The CDR3 contains 17 residues. The CDR3 DNA follows: TGTGCCAGCAGAGACGGTGGGACAGGACAGAATAATGAAAAACTGTTTTTT. It specifies CASRDGGTGQNNEKLFF.

The CDR3 region has the DNA TGCGCCAGCAGTCCGCGGGGCGGGGTAGTAAGGTCTGAAGCTTTCTTT. Its translation: CASSPRGGVVRSEAFF. The chain uses TRBV5-1 and TRBJ1-1, with D possibly TRBD1 on 5 matching bases. This CDR3 has 16 amino acids. Germline CDR1 and CDR2: SGHRS and YFSETQ. Trimming cost V 5 bases and J 6 bases, with 23 bases left between them.

The J gene is TRBJ2-2, the V gene TRBV5-1, with 8 bases identical to TRBD2. There are 15 residues in the CDR3. After removal of 2 bases from V and 4 bases from J, the junction contained 4 bases not matched to a gene. Germline V CDR1 and CDR2: SGHRS, YFSETQ. This CDR3 is CASSFWTSSTGELFF. The CDR3 nucleotides read TGCGCCAGCAGCTTCTGGACTAGCAGCACCGGGGAGCTGTTTTTT.

This clone was detected only a few times. The chain is built from TRBV13 and TRBJ1-2, with D perhaps matching TRBD1 (6 bases). The V and J ends lost 5 bases and 5 bases respectively, with 12 bases between them. Looked up from germline, CDR1 is PRHDT and CDR2 is FYEKMQ (reference sequence). The CDR3 is made up of 13 amino acids. CDR3 loop: CASSGGRGYGYTF. CDR3 sequence (DNA): TGTGCCAGCAGCGGGGGCAGGGGATATGGCTACACCTTC.

The chain combines TRBV20-1 with TRBJ2-7; TRBD1 is a possible D gene (6 bases). Trimming removed 3 bases at V and 0 bases at J, with 9 bases between. In germline, CDR1 is DFQATT, CDR2 SNEGSKA (reference sequence). The CDR3 is 13 amino acids. In nucleotides, the CDR3 is TGCAGTGCTAGTAGGGACAACTCCTACGAGCAGTACTTC. This gives the protein CSASRDNSYEQYF.

The rearrangement joins TRBV29-1 to TRBJ1-1, with 7 bases that match TRBD1. Unmatched junction bases numbered 10, after V lost 4 bases and J lost 5 bases. The CDR3 covers 14 residues. Per germline, CDR1 SQVTM and CDR2 ANQGSEA. CDR3 DNA sequence: TGCAGCGTTGCGTTGTCAGGGGGTGGTACTGAAGCTTTCTTT. Its protein is CSVALSGGGTEAFF.

The V call is TRBV13, the J call TRBJ2-5, with 9 positions matching TRBD2. The germline CDR1 and CDR2 sequences are PRHDT and FYEKMQ (reference sequence). The CDR3 has 15 residues. The V gene end was trimmed by 3 bases and the J gene end by 5 bases; junction bases not matched to a gene: 7. CDR3 amino acids: CASSLEAGGLETQYF. CDR3 nucleotide sequence: TGTGCCAGCAGCTTGGAGGCGGGGGGGCTGGAGACCCAGTACTTC. The full variable domain, rest sourced from reference TRBV13 and TRBJ2-5, is AAGVIQSPRHLIKEKRETATLKCYPIPRHDTVYWYQQGPGQDPQFLISFYEKMQSDKGSIPDRFSAQQFSDYHSELNMSSLELGDSALYFCASSLEAGGLETQYFGPGTRLLVL.

The gene calls are TRBV2 and TRBJ2-3; D gene uncertain. Germline CDR1 and CDR2: SNHLY and FYNNEI. V lost 7 bases, J lost 0 bases, and 14 bases lay in between. The CDR3 contains 15 residues. CDR3 sequence: CASNKLPPSTDTQYF. In DNA, the CDR3 is TGTGCCAGCAATAAACTCCCACCTAGCACAGATACGCAGTATTTT.